The rows below give T cell receptor beta chains drawn from one sample of a study of cytomegalovirus exposure and HLA in healthy donors. Produced via immunoSEQ multiplex PCR; TCRdb's table is partial and in-frame only. The sample contains about 120,000 clones, over 60% of which appear only once. The sequencing input was PBMCs. The source of these receptors is a man in his forties in good health and CMV-seropositive. The conserved cysteine and the conserved F or W are not part of the CDR3 here. Each record gives: CDR3 length, V gene, J gene, CDR3 protein.

cdr3_length: 13
v_call: TRBV19
j_call: TRBJ1-1
cdr3_aa: ASSSRTGMNTEAF

cdr3_length: 12
v_call: TRBV6-6
j_call: TRBJ1-4
cdr3_aa: ASSTWGRNEKLF

cdr3_length: 12
v_call: TRBV7-9
j_call: TRBJ2-7
cdr3_aa: SSSSPDRTYEQY

cdr3_length: 11
v_call: TRBV4-3
j_call: TRBJ2-7
cdr3_aa: ASSLGVAYEQY

cdr3_length: 10
v_call: TRBV28
j_call: TRBJ1-5
cdr3_aa: ASSPGNQPQH

cdr3_length: 14
v_call: TRBV7-9
j_call: TRBJ2-1
cdr3_aa: ASSLRSGYPYNEQF

cdr3_length: 14
v_call: TRBV7-2
j_call: TRBJ1-4
cdr3_aa: ASSLVPSSVNEKLF

cdr3_length: 13
v_call: TRBV6-5
j_call: TRBJ2-1
cdr3_aa: ASSYFGQGDNEQF

cdr3_length: 11
v_call: TRBV7-3
j_call: TRBJ1-1
cdr3_aa: ASSSDRGTEAF

cdr3_length: 12
v_call: TRBV5-1
j_call: TRBJ1-4
cdr3_aa: ASSLASENEKLF

cdr3_length: 11
v_call: TRBV7-2
j_call: TRBJ2-3
cdr3_aa: ASNRFTTDTQY

cdr3_length: 12
v_call: TRBV5-1
j_call: TRBJ2-3
cdr3_aa: ATTSGPSTDTQY

cdr3_length: 12
v_call: TRBV10-3
j_call: TRBJ1-1
cdr3_aa: ATADTNKNTEAF

cdr3_length: 12
v_call: TRBV6-5
j_call: TRBJ2-1
cdr3_aa: ASSLAGGLNEQF

cdr3_length: 15
v_call: TRBV7-2
j_call: TRBJ1-2
cdr3_aa: ASSLATGTANNYGYT

cdr3_length: 12
v_call: TRBV7-7
j_call: TRBJ2-2
cdr3_aa: ASNSGFGTGELF

cdr3_length: 12
v_call: TRBV5-1
j_call: TRBJ1-2
cdr3_aa: ASSVPGQRVGYT

cdr3_length: 12
v_call: TRBV5-4
j_call: TRBJ2-4
cdr3_aa: ASSLGGVGNIQY

cdr3_length: 13
v_call: TRBV6-5
j_call: TRBJ1-5
cdr3_aa: ASSGGQGFSEPQH

cdr3_length: 11
v_call: TRBV25-1
j_call: TRBJ2-3
cdr3_aa: ASSPTREGTQY

cdr3_length: 12
v_call: TRBV28
j_call: TRBJ1-1
cdr3_aa: ASGRATGGAEAF

cdr3_length: 12
v_call: TRBV28
j_call: TRBJ1-3
cdr3_aa: ASKESGSGNTIY

cdr3_length: 12
v_call: TRBV6-1
j_call: TRBJ2-1
cdr3_aa: ASRDGQGADEQF

cdr3_length: 12
v_call: TRBV9
j_call: TRBJ1-1
cdr3_aa: ASSGRTGSKEAF

cdr3_length: 16
v_call: TRBV29-1
j_call: TRBJ1-2
cdr3_aa: SVQRGGTGGPANYGYT

cdr3_length: 13
v_call: TRBV18
j_call: TRBJ1-1
cdr3_aa: ASSTGGAQGTEAF

cdr3_length: 13
v_call: TRBV7-6
j_call: TRBJ2-1
cdr3_aa: ASSLETSGNNEQF

cdr3_length: 11
v_call: TRBV4-1
j_call: TRBJ2-5
cdr3_aa: ASSHYRAETQY

cdr3_length: 12
v_call: TRBV28
j_call: TRBJ2-3
cdr3_aa: ASSPGSRPDTQY

cdr3_length: 14
v_call: TRBV7-2
j_call: TRBJ1-1
cdr3_aa: ASSLLTTGLNTEAF

cdr3_length: 12
v_call: TRBV18
j_call: TRBJ2-7
cdr3_aa: ASSPTGDTYEQY

cdr3_length: 13
v_call: TRBV6-6
j_call: TRBJ2-5
cdr3_aa: ASSYAPGLAETQY

cdr3_length: 12
v_call: TRBV4-1
j_call: TRBJ2-2
cdr3_aa: ASSRGVNTGELF

cdr3_length: 10
v_call: TRBV27
j_call: TRBJ1-1
cdr3_aa: ASSLGGPPAF

cdr3_length: 16
v_call: TRBV5-1
j_call: TRBJ2-1
cdr3_aa: ASIRGGGTTRRNNEQF

cdr3_length: 13
v_call: TRBV5-1
j_call: TRBJ1-1
cdr3_aa: ASSSGGGGLTEAF

cdr3_length: 16
v_call: TRBV9
j_call: TRBJ2-2
cdr3_aa: ASSPSSWGGLNTGELF

cdr3_length: 12
v_call: TRBV28
j_call: TRBJ2-7
cdr3_aa: ASSSPTVSYEQY

cdr3_length: 12
v_call: TRBV7-2
j_call: TRBJ2-4
cdr3_aa: ASSLGPLGGIQY